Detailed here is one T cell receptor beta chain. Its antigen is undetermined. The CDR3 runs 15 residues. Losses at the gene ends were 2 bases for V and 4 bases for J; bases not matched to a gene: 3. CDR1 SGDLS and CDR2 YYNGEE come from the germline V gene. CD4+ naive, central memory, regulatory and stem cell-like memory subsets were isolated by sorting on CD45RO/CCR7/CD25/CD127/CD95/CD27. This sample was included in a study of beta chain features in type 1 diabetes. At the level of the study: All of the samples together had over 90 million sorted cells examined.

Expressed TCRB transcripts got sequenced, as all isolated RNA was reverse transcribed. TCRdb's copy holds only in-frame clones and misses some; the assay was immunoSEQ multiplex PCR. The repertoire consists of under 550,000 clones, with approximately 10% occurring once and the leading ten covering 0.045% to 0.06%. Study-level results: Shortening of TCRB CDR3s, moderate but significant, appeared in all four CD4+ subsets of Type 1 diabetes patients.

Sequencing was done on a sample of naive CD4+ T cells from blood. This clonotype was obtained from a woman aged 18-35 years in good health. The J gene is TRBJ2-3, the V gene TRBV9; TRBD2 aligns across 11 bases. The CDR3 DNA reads TGTGCCAGCAGCGTGACTAGCGGGGACCCAGATACGCAGTATTTT. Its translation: CASSVTSGDPDTQYF.